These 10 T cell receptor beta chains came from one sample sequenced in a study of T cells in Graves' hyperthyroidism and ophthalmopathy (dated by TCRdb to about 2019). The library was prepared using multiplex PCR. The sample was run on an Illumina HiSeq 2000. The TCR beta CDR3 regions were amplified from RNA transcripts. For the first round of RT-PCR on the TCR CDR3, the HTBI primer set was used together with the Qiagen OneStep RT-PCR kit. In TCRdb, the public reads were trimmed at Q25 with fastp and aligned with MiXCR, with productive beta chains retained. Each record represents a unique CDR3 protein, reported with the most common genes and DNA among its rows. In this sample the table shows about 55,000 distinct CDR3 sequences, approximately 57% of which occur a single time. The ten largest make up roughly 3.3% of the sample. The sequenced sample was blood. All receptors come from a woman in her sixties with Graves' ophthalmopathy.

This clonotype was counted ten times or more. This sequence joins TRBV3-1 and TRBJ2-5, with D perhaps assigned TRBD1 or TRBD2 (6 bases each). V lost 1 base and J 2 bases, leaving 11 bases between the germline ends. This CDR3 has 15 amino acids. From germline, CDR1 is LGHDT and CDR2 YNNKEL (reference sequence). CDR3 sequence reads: CASSQGGAAQETQYF. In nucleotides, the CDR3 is TGTGCCAGCAGCCAAGGGGGGGCGGCACAAGAGACCCAGTACTTC.

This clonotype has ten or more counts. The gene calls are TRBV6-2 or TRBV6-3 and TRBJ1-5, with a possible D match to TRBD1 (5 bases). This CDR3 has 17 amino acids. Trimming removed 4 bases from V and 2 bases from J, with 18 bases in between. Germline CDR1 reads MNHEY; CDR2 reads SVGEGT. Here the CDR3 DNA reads TGTGCCAGCAGTTTCAACAGCCAGGGTTTGGGCAATCAGCCCCAGCATTTT. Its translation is CASSFNSQGLGNQPQHF.

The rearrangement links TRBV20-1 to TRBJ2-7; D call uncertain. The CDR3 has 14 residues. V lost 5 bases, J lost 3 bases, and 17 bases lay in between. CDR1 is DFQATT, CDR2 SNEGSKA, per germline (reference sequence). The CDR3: CSASPHGSHYEQYF. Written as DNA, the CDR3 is TGCAGTGCTTCCCCCCACGGCAGCCACTACGAGCAGTACTTC.

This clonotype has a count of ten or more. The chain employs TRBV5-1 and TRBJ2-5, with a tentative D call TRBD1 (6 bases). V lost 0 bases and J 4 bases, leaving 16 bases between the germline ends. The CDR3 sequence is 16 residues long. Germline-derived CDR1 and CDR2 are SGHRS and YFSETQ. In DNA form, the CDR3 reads TGCGCCAGCAGCTTGGTAGGGGGTTCGCCATCAGAGACCCAGTACTTC. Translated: CASSLVGGSPSETQYF.

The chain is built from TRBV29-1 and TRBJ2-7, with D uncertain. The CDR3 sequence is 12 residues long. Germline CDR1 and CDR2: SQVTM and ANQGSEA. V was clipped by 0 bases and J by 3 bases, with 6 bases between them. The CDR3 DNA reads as TGCAGCGTTGAAGATCTAGGCTACGAGCAGTACTTC. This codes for CSVEDLGYEQYF.

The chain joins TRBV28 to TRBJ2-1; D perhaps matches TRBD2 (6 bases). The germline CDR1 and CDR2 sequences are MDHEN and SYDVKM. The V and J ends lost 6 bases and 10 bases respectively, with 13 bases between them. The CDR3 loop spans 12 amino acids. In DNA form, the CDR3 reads TGTGCCAGCAGCTCTAGCGTCCTGGAGCAGTTCTTC. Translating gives CASSSSVLEQFF.

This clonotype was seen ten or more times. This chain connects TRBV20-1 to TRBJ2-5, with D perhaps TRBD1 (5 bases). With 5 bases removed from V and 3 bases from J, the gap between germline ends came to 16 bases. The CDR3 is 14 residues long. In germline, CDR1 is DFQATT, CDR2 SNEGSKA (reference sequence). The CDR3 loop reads CSAPGHSSKETQYF. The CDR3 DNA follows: TGCAGTGCTCCCGGACATAGTAGTAAAGAGACCCAGTACTTC.

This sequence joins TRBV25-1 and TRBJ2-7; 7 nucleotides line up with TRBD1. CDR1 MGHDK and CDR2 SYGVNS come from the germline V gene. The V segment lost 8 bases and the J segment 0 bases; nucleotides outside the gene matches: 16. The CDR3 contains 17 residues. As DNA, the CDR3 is TGTGCCAGCTACGGCAGAGAGAGGGGGACAGTCTCCTACGAGCAGTACTTC. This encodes CASYGRERGTVSYEQYF.

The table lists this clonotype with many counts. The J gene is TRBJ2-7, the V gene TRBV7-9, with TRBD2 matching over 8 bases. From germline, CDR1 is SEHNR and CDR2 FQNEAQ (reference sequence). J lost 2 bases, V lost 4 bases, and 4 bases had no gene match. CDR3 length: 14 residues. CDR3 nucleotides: TGTGCCAGCAGCTCCAGCGGGAGAACCTACGAGCAGTACTTC. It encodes CASSSSGRTYEQYF. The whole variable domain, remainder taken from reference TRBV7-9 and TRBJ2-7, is DTGVSQNPRHKITKRGQNVTFRCDPISEHNRLYWYRQTLGQGPEFLTYFQNEAQLEKSRLLSDRFSAERPKGSFSTLEIQRTEQGDSAMYLCASSSSGRTYEQYFGPGTRLTVT.

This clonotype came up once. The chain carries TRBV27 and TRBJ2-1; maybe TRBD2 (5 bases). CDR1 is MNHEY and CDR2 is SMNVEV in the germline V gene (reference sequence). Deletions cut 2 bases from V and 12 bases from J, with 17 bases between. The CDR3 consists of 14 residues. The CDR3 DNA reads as TGTGCCAGCAGTTTAAAGCGGAGCACAGATACGCAGTTCTTC. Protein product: CASSLKRSTDTQFF.